Presented here are 2 T cell receptor beta chains from one specimen sequenced in a study of post-analysis software for immune sequencing data. Findings and limits, study-wide: Elevated frequency relative to controls characterized roughly five TRBV segments in patients, TRBV5-6, TRBV5-1 and TRBV20-1 among them.

No antigen is known for these receptors. Carried by the TCR beta cDNA libraries were unique molecular identifiers. Each CDR3 protein is one row after TCRdb ran MiXCR on the PCR reads. This table holds about 770,000 distinct CDR3 sequences, around 45% found once. Material for sequencing was blood. The receptor source for this set is a girl between 10 and 17 years old with multiple sclerosis.

The sample holds a few counts of this clonotype. V is TRBV5-1 and J is TRBJ2-7; tentatively, D is TRBD2 (6 bases). Germline V gene sequence: CDR1 SGHRS, CDR2 YFSETQ. The V end lost 0 bases, the J end lost 2 bases, and 15 bases lay between the germline ends. The CDR3 consists of 16 residues. The CDR3 nucleotides read TGCGCCAGCAGCTTGGGCCTTCTCGGGACTCCCTACGAGCAGTACTTC. This encodes CASSLGLLGTPYEQYF.

A remark on this clonotype: This may stem from a read error, because a much larger clone lies one nucleotide away. The V call is TRBV12-3 or TRBV12-4, the J call TRBJ2-7; 9 nucleotides agree with TRBD2. This CDR3 region has 14 residues. J was trimmed by 2 bases and V by 3 bases; bases with no gene match: 2. CDR3 nucleotide sequence: TGTGCCAGCAGTTTTAGCGGGAGCGCCTACGAGCAGTACTTC. Amino acids: CASSFSGSAYEQYF.